This is a list of T cell receptor beta chains from one sample in a study of long-term antiretroviral therapy in people with HIV. TCRdb's table, derived via immunoSEQ multiplex PCR, lists solely in-frame clones and lacks some. The sample includes fewer than 30,000 clones, roughly 80% of them seen just once. The source was unsorted PBMCs, collected 1.1 years before starting antiretroviral therapy. The receptor source for this set is a woman in her 30s with HIV. The conserved cysteine and the conserved F or W are not part of the CDR3 here. Not all rows give a size; the values are once, few, many and, for expanded clones, a class.

>TRBJ2-2|NA|TRBV6-5
ASSYSAGGSTGELF
>TRBJ2-5|NA|TRBV30
ASTNRTRTERGARETQY
>TRBJ1-2|NA|TRBV7-2
ASSLDPTGRNYGYT
>TRBJ2-4|NA|TRBV5-6
ASSLVAGITKNIQY
>TRBJ1-1|NA|TRBV27
ASSFRTEATEAF
>TRBJ2-1|NA|TRBV7-8
ASSLEGSSYNEQF
>TRBJ2-3|NA|TRBV5-1
ASSFGPSGAGTDTQY
>TRBJ1-1|NA|TRBV2
ASRDSYTEAF
>TRBJ2-3|NA|TRBV7-9
ASRFTGTASTDTQY
>TRBJ1-5|few|TRBV15
ATSRDQQPQH
>TRBJ1-1|NA|TRBV5-4
ASTSPRGGQSPEAF
>TRBJ1-2|NA|TRBV6-5
ASRNGGTFYGYT
>TRBJ1-1|NA|TRBV19
ASSSRQNTEAF
>TRBJ2-3|NA|TRBV9
ASSAGTGRTDTQY
>TRBJ2-3|NA|TRBV2
ASSGTGLPDTQY
>TRBJ1-1|once|TRBV11-2
ASSLGGGGTEAF
>TRBJ2-1|once|TRBV7-6
ASSLARTSGGANEQF
>TRBJ2-1|NA|TRBV4-1
ASSPDGQVANEQF
>TRBJ1-6|NA|TRBV19
ASSMGRLNSPLH
>TRBJ1-1|NA|TRBV29-1
SARGSIESEAF
>TRBJ2-4|NA|TRBV19
ASTDRGRNIQY
>TRBJ2-3|NA|TRBV5-4
ASSLGPSPPRTDTQY
>TRBJ2-1|few|TRBV28
ASSLGTGLYNEQF
>TRBJ1-1|NA|TRBV2
ASTTRSNTEAF
>TRBJ2-1|NA|TRBV7-2
ASSFHSGGDEQF
>TRBJ2-3|NA|TRBV5-6
ASSLSQGSTDTQY
>TRBJ2-7|once|TRBV2
ASRDVFSDRIAYEQY
>TRBJ1-5|NA|TRBV14
ASSPSTGKAHQPQH
>TRBJ1-3|NA|TRBV27
ASSSGQSSGNTIY
>TRBJ2-7|once|TRBV5-1
ASSLGRFYEQY
>TRBJ1-1|once|TRBV7-2
ASSFRGNTEAF